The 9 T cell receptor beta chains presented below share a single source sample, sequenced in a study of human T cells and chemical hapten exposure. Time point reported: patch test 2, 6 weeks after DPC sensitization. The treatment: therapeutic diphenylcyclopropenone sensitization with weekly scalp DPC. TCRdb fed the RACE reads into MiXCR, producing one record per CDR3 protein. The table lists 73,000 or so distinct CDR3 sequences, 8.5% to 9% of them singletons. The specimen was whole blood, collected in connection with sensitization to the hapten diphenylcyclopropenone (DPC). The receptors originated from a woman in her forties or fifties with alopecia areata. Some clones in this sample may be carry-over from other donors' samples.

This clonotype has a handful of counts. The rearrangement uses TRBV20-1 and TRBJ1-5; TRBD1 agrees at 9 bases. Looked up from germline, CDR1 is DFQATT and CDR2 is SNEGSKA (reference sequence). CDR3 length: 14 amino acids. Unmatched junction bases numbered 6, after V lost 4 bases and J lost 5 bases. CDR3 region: CSATQGARDQPQHF. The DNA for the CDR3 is TGCAGTGCTACACAGGGGGCGCGAGATCAGCCCCAGCATTTT.

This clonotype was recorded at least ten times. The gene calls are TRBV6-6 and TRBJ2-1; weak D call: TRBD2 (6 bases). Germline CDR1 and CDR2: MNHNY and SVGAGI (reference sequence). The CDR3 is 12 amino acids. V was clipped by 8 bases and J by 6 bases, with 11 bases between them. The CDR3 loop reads CASDGGTNEQFF. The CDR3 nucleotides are TGTGCCAGCGACGGGGGAACCAATGAGCAGTTCTTC.

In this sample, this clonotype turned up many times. The CDR3 loop reads CASSKTGASGGVYEQYF. Here the CDR3 DNA reads TGCGCCAGCAGCAAGACTGGGGCTAGCGGGGGGGTTTACGAGCAGTACTTC. The chain uses TRBV5-1 and TRBJ2-7; 12 positions agree with TRBD2. The J segment lost 4 bases and the V segment lost 4 bases, leaving 12 bases of the junction unmatched. The CDR3 is 17 amino acids. Per germline, CDR1 SGHRS and CDR2 YFSETQ.

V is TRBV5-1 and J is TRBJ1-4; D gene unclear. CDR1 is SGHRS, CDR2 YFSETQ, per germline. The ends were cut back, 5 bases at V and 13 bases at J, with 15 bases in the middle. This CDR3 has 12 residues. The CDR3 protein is CASSGGEGVLFF. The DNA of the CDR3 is TGCGCCAGCAGTGGCGGTGAAGGCGTACTGTTTTTT. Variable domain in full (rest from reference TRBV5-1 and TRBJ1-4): KAGVTQTPRYLIKTRGQQVTLSCSPISGHRSVSWYQQTPGQGLQFLFEYFSETQRNKGNFPGRFSGRQFSNSRSEMNVSTLELGDSALYLCASSGGEGVLFFGSGTQLSVL.

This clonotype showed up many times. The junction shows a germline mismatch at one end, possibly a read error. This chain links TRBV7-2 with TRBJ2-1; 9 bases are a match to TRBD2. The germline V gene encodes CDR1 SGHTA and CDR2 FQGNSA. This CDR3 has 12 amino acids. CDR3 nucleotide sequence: TGTGCCAGCAGCTTAGCTGCGGGGGGGCCTGTCTTC. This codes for CASSLAAGGPVF.

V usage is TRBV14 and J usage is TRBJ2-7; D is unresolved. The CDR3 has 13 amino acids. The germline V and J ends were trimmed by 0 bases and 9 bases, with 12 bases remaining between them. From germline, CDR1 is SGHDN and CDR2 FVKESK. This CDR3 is CASSQDIYQVQYF. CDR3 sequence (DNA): TGTGCCAGCAGCCAAGATATTTACCAGGTGCAGTACTTC.

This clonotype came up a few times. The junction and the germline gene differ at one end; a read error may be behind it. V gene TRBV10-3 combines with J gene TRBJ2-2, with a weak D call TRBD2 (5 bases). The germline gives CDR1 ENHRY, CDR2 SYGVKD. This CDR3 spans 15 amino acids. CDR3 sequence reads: CASGELEFDTGELFF. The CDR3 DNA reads TGCGCATCTGGGGAGCTGGAGTTCGACACCGGGGAGCTGTTTTTT.

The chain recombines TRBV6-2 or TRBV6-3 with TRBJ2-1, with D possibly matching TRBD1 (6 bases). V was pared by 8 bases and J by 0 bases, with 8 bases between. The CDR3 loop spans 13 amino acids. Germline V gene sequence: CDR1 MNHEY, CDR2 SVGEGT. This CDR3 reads CASADSSYNEQFF. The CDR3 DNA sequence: TGTGCCAGCGCGGACAGCTCCTACAATGAGCAGTTCTTC.

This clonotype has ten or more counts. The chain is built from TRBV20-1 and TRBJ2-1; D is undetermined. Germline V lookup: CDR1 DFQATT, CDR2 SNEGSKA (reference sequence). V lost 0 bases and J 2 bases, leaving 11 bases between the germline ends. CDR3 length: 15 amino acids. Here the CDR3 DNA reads TGCAGTGCTAGAGATCCTTGGTCTGCCTACAATGAGCAGTTCTTC. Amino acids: CSARDPWSAYNEQFF.